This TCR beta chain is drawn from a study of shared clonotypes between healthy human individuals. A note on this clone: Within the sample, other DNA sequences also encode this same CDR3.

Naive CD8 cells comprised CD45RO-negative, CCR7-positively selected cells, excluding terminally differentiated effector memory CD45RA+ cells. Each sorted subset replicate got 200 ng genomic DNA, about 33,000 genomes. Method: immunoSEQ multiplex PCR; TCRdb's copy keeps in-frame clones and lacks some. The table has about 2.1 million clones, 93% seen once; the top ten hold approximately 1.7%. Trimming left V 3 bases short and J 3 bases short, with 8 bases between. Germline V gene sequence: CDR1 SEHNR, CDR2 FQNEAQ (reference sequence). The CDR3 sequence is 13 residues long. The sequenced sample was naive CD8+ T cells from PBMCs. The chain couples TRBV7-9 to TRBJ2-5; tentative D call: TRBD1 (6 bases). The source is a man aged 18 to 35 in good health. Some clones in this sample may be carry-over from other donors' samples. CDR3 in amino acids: CASSFPGEETQYF. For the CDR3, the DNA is TGTGCCAGCAGCTTTCCAGGGGAAGAGACCCAGTACTTC.